This T cell receptor beta chain stems from a study of shared clonotypes between healthy human individuals. The germline gives CDR1 SGDLS, CDR2 YYNGEE. Trimming removed 5 bases at V and 3 bases at J, with 11 bases between. CDR3 length equals 13 residues. Study-level points and caveats: Represented diversity, genetic and exposure-history alike, was limited by few donors. Sequencing depth was a factor that was expected to affect clonotype sharing among donors.

About this clone itself: Its antigen is not identified.

CD8 cells classed as naive were CD45RO-negative and positively selected for CCR7, excluding terminally differentiated effector memory CD45RA+ cells. There were only Caucasian adults among the donors, and all lived in Nashville, Tennessee. Deep was the level used in running the assay. TCRdb's copy holds only in-frame clones and misses some; the assay was immunoSEQ multiplex PCR. The table records some 2.1 million clones, approximately 95% of them present only once. This clonotype originated in a man between 18 and 29 years old in good health. The sequenced sample consisted of naive CD8+ T cells sorted from blood. The V gene is TRBV9, the J gene TRBJ2-5; D is possibly TRBD1 or TRBD2 (5 bases each). The CDR3: CASRRMGEETQYF. The CDR3 DNA reads TGTGCCAGCAGGAGGATGGGGGAAGAGACCCAGTACTTC.